This T cell receptor (beta chain) emerged from a study of blood T cell repertoires in COVID-19. Sequenced by immunoSEQ multiplex PCR; TCRdb stores in-frame clones only, minus some. The sample consists of under 95,000 clones, about 85% of them appearing once. There are 12 residues in the CDR3. The germline CDR1 and CDR2 sequences are LNHNV and YYDKDF (reference sequence). V lost 1 base and J lost 6, with 4 bases in between. The origin of this receptor is a woman of 80 years or more with COVID-19, enrolled during active disease. The sample comprised peripheral blood. V and J are TRBV15 and TRBJ2-1; the D is unclear. CDR3 sequence: CATSRASNEQFF. The CDR3 region has the DNA TGTGCCACCAGCAGAGCATCCAATGAGCAGTTCTTC.